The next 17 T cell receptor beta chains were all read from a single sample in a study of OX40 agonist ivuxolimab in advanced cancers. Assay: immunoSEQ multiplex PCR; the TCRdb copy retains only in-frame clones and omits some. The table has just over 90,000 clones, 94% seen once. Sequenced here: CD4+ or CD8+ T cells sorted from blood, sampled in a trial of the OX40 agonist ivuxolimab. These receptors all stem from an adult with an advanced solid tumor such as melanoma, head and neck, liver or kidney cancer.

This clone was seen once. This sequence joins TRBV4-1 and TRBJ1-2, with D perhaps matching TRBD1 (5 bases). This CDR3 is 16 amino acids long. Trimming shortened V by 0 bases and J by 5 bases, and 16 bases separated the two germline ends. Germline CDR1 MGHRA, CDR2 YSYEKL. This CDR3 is CASSQDAGQRGYGYTF. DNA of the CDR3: TGCGCCAGCAGCCAAGATGCAGGGCAAAGAGGGTATGGCTACACCTTC.

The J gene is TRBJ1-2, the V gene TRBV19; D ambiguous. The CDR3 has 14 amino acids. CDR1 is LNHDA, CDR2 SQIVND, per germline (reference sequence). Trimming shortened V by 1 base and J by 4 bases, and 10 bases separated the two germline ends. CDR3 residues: CASSIGDTAYGYTF. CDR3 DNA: TGTGCCAGTAGTATAGGAGACACAGCCTATGGCTACACCTTC. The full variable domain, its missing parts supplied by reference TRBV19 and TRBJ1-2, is DGGITQSPKYLFRKEGQNVTLSCEQNLNHDAMYWYRQDPGQGLRLIYYSQIVNDFQKGDIAEGYSVSREKKESFPLTVTSAQKNPTAFYLCASSIGDTAYGYTFGSGTRLTVV.

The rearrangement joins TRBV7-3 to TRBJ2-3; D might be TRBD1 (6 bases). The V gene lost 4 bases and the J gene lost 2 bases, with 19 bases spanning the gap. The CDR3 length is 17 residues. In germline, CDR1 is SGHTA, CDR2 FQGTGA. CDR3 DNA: TGTGCCAGCAGCTCGCCCGACGCAGGGGACCTCACAGATACGCAGTATTTT. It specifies CASSSPDAGDLTDTQYF.

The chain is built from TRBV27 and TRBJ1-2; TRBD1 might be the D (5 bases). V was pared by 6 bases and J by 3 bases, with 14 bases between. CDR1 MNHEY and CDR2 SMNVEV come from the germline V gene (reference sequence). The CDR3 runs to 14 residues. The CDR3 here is CASRERGTHYGYTF. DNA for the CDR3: TGTGCCAGCAGAGAGAGGGGAACTCACTATGGCTACACCTTC.

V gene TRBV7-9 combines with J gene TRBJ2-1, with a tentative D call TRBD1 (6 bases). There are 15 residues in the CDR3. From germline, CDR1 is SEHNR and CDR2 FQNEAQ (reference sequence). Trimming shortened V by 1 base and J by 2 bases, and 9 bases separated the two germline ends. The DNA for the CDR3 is TGTGCCAGCAGCTTAGTAGGGGGAGCCTACAATGAGCAGTTCTTC. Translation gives CASSLVGGAYNEQFF.

CDR3 loop: CASSLWEKVGTEAFF. DNA of the CDR3: TGTGCCAGCAGCTTGTGGGAAAAGGTCGGCACTGAAGCTTTCTTT. The V gene is TRBV7-8, the J gene TRBJ1-1; D unresolved. There are 15 residues in the CDR3. V lost 3 bases and J 4 bases, leaving 15 bases between the germline ends. Germline loops: CDR1 SGHVS, CDR2 FQNEAQ.

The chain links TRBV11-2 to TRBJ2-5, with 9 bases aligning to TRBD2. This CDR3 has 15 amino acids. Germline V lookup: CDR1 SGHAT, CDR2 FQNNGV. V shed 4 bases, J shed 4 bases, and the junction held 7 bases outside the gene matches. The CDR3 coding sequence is TGTGCCAGCAGCTCATTAGTGGGACTAGCAGAGACCCAGTACTTC. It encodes CASSSLVGLAETQYF.

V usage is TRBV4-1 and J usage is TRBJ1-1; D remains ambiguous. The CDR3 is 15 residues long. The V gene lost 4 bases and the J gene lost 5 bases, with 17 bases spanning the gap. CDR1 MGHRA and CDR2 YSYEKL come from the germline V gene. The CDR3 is CASSPDRARETEAFF. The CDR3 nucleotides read TGCGCCAGCAGCCCCGATAGAGCGCGGGAGACTGAAGCTTTCTTT.

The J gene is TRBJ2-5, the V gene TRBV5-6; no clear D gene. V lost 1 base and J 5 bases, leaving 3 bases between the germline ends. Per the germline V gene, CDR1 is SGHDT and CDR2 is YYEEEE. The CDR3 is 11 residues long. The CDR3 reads CASSLMETQYF. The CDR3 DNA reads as TGTGCCAGCAGCTTGATGGAGACCCAGTACTTC.

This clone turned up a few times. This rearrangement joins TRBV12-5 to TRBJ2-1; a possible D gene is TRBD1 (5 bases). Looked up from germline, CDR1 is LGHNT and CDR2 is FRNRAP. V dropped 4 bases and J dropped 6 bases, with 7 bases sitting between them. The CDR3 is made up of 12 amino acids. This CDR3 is CASGWGINEQFF. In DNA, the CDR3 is TGTGCTAGTGGTTGGGGCATCAATGAGCAGTTCTTC.

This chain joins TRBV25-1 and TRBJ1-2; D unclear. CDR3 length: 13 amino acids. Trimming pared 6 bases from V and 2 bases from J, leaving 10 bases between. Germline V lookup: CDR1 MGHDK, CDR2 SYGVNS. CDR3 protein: CASSHAVNYGYTF. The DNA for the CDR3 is TGTGCCAGCAGCCACGCGGTGAACTATGGCTACACCTTC.

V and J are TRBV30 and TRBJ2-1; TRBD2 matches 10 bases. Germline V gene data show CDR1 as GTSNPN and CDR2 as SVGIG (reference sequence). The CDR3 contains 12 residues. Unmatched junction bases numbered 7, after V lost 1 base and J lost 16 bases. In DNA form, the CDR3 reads TGTGCCTGGAGTGAAGCGGGGGGGCCTGGATTCTTC. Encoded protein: CAWSEAGGPGFF.

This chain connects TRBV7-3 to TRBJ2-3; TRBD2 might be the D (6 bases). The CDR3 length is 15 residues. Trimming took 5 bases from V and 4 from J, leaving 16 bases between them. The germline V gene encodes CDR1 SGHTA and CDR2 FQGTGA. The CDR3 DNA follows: TGTGCCAGCAGCCGCCAGGGATCGGGGGCAGATACGCAGTATTTT. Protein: CASSRQGSGADTQYF. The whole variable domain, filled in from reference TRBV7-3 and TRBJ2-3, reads GAGVSQTPSNKVTEKGKYVELRCDPISGHTALYWYRQSLGQGPEFLIYFQGTGAADDSGLPNDRFFAVRPEGSVSTLKIQRTERGDSAVYLCASSRQGSGADTQYFGPGTRLTVL.

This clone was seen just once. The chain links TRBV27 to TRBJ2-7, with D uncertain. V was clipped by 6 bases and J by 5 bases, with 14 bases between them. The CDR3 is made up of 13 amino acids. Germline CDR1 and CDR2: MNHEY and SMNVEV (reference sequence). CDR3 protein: CASRHLGLDEQYF. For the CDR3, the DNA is TGTGCCAGCAGACACCTCGGGTTAGACGAGCAGTACTTC.

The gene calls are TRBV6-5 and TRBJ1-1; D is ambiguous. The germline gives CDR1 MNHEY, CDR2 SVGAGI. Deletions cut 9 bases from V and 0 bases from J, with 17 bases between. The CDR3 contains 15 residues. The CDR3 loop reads CASSVGFGMNTEAFF. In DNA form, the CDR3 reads TGTGCCAGTTCCGTTGGTTTTGGAATGAACACTGAAGCTTTCTTT.

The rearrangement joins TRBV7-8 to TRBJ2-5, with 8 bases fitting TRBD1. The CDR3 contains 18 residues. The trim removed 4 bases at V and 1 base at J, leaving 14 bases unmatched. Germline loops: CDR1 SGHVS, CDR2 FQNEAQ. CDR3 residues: CASSSLIPTGEVQETQYF. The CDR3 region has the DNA TGTGCCAGCAGCTCCCTTATACCGACAGGGGAGGTCCAAGAGACCCAGTACTTC.

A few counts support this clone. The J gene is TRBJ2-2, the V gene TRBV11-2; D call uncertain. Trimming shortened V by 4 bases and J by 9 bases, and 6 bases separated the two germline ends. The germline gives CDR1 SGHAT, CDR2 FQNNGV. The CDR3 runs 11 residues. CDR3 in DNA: TGTGCCAGCAGCTCCCCAAGGGAGCTGTTTTTT. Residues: CASSSPRELFF.